Listed below are T cell receptor beta chains from one sample, sequenced in a study of T cells in narcolepsy. Clones were sequenced by immunoSEQ multiplex PCR, and TCRdb holds only the in-frame ones, with some missing. This repertoire shows some 30,000 clones, 86% found once; its top ten account for roughly 1.1%. The sample was CD45RA- memory CD4+ T cells from PBMCs. The receptors were sampled from a human donor with narcolepsy. Both conserved end residues are part of each CDR3. The order of the fields is V gene, CDR3 length, D gene, J gene, clone size, CDR3 DNA, CDR3 protein. The D gene is left open where the match is weak. The size field is filled for only some rows; it gives once, few, many or a size class.

TRBV7-8	14	TRBD1	TRBJ2-7	-	TGTGCCAGCAGCCGGAGACAGGGGCCCTACGAGCAGTACTTC	CASSRRQGPYEQYF
TRBV11-1	14	-	TRBJ2-3	-	TGTGCCAGCAGCCCCGGGGCCAGCACAGATACGCAGTATTTT	CASSPGASTDTQYF
TRBV5-1	13	TRBD1	TRBJ2-1	once	TGCGCCAGCAGCTGGGACAGCAGCCAGGCGCAGTTCTTC	CASSWDSSQAQFF
TRBV4-1	17	-	TRBJ2-1	-	TGCGCCAGCAGCCAAGATCTCCCCAAGATGAGGTACAATGAGCAGTTCTTC	CASSQDLPKMRYNEQFF
TRBV5-1	14	-	TRBJ2-3	-	TGCGCCAGCAGCTCTCGACAGGATGGAGATACGCAGTATTTT	CASSSRQDGDTQYF
TRBV2	13	TRBD1	TRBJ1-6	-	TGTGCCAGCAGTCCAGGGGGCTATTCACCCCTCCACTTT	CASSPGGYSPLHF
TRBV6-6	12	-	TRBJ2-3	-	TGTGCCAGCAGTTCCCCGAGATATACGCAGTATTTT	CASSSPRYTQYF
TRBV28	15	TRBD1	TRBJ2-3	-	TGTGCCAGCGGGGATCAGGGGGAAGGAAAAGATACGCAGTATTTT	CASGDQGEGKDTQYF
TRBV5-5	15	-	TRBJ2-2	-	TGTGCCAGCACCGAGTGGGCAGGGGCCACCGGGGAGCTGTTTTTT	CASTEWAGATGELFF
TRBV5-1	13	-	TRBJ2-5	-	TGCGCCAGCAGCGCCGGGACGGAAGAGACCCAGTACTTC	CASSAGTEETQYF
TRBV5-1	15	-	TRBJ2-5	-	TGCGCCAGCACCGGGGATCCGGGCGTCCAAGAGACCCAGTACTTC	CASTGDPGVQETQYF
TRBV25-1	17	TRBD2	TRBJ2-5	-	TGTGCCAGCACCTCCTCCCCGGGGGGTGGAGGAGCCGAGACCCAGTACTTC	CASTSSPGGGGAETQYF
TRBV6-1	14	TRBD1	TRBJ1-2	-	TGTGCCAGCAGTTTGCCAGGGGGCGGGAATGGCTACACCTTC	CASSLPGGGNGYTF
TRBV29-1	14	TRBD1	TRBJ2-1	few	TGCAGCGTTGTAGAGGGGGCTTTGAACAATGAGCAGTTCTTC	CSVVEGALNNEQFF
TRBV6-6	12	-	TRBJ1-2	-	TGTGCCAGCAGCAGGCCCGATGGAGGCTACACCTTC	CASSRPDGGYTF
TRBV7-2	14	-	TRBJ1-1	-	TGTGCCAGCAGCTTAAGTCACTGGAACACTGAAGCTTTCTTT	CASSLSHWNTEAFF
TRBV29-1	13	-	TRBJ1-4	-	TGCAGCGGACTTGGGGGTGGTAATGAAAAACTGTTTTTT	CSGLGGGNEKLFF
TRBV6-1	15	-	TRBJ2-3	-	TGTGCCAGCAAACTCAGAGGGGCGCAGGCAGATACGCAGTATTTT	CASKLRGAQADTQYF
TRBV28	15	-	TRBJ1-2	-	TGTGCCAGCAGTTCAACGACACGGAAGGAGAATGGCTACACCTTC	CASSSTTRKENGYTF
TRBV11-2	16	TRBD2	TRBJ2-1	once	TGTGCCAGCAGCTTCCTTAGCGGGGGGGCCATTAATGAGCAGTTCTTC	CASSFLSGGAINEQFF
TRBV15	17	TRBD1	TRBJ1-3	-	TGTGCCACCAGCTCCGGGACAGGGGTCTTCTCTGGAAACACCATATATTTT	CATSSGTGVFSGNTIYF
TRBV20-1	11	-	TRBJ2-3	-	TGCAGTGCTAGTGGACTGGAGTTTGAGTATTTT	CSASGLEFEYF
TRBV29-1	15	-	TRBJ1-2	-	TGCAGCGTCCCAAGCGGGGGAGGACAATCCAGTGGCTACACCTTC	CSVPSGGGQSSGYTF